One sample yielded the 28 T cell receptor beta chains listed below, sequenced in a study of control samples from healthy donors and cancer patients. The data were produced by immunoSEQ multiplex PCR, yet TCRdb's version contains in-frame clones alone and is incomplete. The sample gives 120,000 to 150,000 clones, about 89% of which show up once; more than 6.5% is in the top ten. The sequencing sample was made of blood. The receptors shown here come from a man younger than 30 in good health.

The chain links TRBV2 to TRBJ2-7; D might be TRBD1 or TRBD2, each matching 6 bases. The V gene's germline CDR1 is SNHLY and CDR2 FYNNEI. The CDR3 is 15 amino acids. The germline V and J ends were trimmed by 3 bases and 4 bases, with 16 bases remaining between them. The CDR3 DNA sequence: TGTGCCAGCAGTGATGGGGGCGGGGAGATATACGAGCAGTACTTC. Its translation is CASSDGGGEIYEQYF. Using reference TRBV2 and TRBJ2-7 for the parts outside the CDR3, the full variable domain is EPEVTQTPSHQVTQMGQEVILRCVPISNHLYFYWYRQILGQKVEFLVSFYNNEISEKSEIFDDQFSVERPDGSNFTLKIRSTKLEDSAMYFCASSDGGGEIYEQYFGPGTRLTVT.

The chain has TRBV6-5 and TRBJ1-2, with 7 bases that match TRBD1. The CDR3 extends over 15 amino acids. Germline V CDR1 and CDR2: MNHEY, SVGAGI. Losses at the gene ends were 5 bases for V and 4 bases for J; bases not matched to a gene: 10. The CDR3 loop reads CASSRDSGQGYGYTF. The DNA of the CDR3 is TGTGCCAGCAGTAGGGACAGCGGGCAGGGCTATGGCTACACCTTC.

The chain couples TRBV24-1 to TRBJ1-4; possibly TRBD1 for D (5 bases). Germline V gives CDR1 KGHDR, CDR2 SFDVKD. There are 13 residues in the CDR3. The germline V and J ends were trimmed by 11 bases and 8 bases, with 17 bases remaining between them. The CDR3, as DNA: TGTGCCAGCGGGGGGGACGGGAGAGAAAAACTGTTTTTT. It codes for CASGGDGREKLFF.

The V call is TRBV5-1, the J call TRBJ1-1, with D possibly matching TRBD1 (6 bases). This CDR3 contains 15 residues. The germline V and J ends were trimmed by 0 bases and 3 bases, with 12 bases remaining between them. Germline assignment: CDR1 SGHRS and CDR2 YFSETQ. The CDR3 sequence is CASSLASGVHTEAFF. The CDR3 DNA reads TGCGCCAGCAGCTTGGCTTCAGGGGTTCACACTGAAGCTTTCTTT.

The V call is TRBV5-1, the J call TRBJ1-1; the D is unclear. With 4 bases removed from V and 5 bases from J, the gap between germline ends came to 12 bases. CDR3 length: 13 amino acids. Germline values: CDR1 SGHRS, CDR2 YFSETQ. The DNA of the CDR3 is TGCGCCAGCAGCGAGGACGTAGAAACTGAAGCTTTCTTT. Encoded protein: CASSEDVETEAFF.

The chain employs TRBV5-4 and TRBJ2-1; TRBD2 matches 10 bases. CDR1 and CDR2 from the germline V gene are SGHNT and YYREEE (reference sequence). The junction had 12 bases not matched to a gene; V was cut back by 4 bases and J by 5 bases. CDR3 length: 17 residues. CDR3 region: CASSLPDTSGADNEQFF. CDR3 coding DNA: TGTGCCAGCAGCCTGCCCGATACTAGCGGGGCCGACAATGAGCAGTTCTTC. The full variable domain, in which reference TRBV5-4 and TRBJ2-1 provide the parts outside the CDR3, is ETGVTQSPTHLIKTRGQQVTLRCSSQSGHNTVSWYQQALGQGPQFIFQYYREEENGRGNFPPRFSGLQFPNYSSELNVNALELDDSALYLCASSLPDTSGADNEQFFGPGTRLTVL.

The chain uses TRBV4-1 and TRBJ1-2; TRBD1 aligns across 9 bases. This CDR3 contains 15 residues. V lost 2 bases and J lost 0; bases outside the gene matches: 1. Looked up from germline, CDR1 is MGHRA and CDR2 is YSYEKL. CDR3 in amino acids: CASSQRQGANYGYTF. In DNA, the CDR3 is TGCGCCAGCAGCCAAAGACAGGGGGCTAACTATGGCTACACCTTC.

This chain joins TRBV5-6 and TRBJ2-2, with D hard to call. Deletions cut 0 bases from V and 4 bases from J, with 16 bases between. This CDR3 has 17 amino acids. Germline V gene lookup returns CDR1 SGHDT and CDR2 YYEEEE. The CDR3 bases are TGTGCCAGCAGCTTGGCAGTACCCCCAGGCGGCACCGGGGAGCTGTTTTTT. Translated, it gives CASSLAVPPGGTGELFF.

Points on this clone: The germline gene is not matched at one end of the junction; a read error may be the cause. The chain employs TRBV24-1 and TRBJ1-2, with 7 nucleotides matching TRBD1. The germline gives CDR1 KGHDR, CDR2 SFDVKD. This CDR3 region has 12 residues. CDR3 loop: CATSGRLGQAYF. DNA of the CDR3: TGTGCCACCAGTGGCCGTCTAGGACAGGCATACTTC.

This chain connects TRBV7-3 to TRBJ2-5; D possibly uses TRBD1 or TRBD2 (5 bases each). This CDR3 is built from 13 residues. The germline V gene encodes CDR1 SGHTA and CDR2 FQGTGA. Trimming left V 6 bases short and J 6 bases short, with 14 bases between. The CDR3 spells CASSRGRDQTQYF. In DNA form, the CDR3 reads TGTGCCAGCAGTCGAGGCAGGGACCAGACCCAGTACTTC. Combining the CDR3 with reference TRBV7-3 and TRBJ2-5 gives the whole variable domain GAGVSQTPSNKVTEKGKYVELRCDPISGHTALYWYRQSLGQGPEFLIYFQGTGAADDSGLPNDRFFAVRPEGSVSTLKIQRTERGDSAVYLCASSRGRDQTQYFGPGTRLLVL.

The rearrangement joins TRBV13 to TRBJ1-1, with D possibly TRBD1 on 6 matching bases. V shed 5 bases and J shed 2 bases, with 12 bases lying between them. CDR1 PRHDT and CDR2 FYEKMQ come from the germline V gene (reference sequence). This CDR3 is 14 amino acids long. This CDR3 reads CASSTRGGNTEAFF. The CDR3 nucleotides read TGTGCCAGCAGCACCAGGGGAGGTAACACTGAAGCTTTCTTT.

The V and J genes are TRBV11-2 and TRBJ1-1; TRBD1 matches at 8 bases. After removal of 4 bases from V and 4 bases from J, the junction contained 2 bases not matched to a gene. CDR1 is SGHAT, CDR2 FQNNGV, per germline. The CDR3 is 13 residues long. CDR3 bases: TGTGCCAGCAGCTATACAGGGGGCACTGAAGCTTTCTTT. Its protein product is CASSYTGGTEAFF.

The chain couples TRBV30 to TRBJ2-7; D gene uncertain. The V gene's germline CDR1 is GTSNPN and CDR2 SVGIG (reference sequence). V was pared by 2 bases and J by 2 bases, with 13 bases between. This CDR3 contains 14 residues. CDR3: CAWSSEGIPYEQYF. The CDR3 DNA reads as TGTGCCTGGAGTTCAGAAGGGATCCCCTACGAGCAGTACTTC.

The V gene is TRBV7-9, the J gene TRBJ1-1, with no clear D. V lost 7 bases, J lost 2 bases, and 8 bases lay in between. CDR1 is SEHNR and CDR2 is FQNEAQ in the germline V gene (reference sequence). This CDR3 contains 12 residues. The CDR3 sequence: CASTEGNTEAFF. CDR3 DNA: TGTGCCAGCACGGAAGGTAACACTGAAGCTTTCTTT.

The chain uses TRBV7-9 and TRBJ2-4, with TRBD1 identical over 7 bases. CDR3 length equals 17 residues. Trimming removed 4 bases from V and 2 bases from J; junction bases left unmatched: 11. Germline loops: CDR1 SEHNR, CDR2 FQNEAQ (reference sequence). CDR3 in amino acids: CASSSYSGTDTKNIQYF. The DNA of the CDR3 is TGTGCCAGCAGCTCCTACTCCGGGACAGACACCAAAAACATTCAGTACTTC.

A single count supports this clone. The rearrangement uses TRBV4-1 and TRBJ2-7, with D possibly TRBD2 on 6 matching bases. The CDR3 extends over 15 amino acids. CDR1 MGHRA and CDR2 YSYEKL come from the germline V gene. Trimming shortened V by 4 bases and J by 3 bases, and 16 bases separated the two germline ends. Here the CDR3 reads CASSPNGGIIYEQYF. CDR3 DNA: TGCGCCAGCAGCCCCAACGGGGGTATCATCTACGAGCAGTACTTC.

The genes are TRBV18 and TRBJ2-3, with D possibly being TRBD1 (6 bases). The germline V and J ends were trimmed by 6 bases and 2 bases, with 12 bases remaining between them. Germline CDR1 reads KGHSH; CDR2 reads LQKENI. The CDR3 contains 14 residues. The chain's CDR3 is CASSEQGYTDTQYF. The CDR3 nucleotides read TGTGCCAGCTCGGAACAGGGCTACACAGATACGCAGTATTTT.

The CDR3 nucleotides are TGTGCCAGCAGTTTCTCTGGTCCCACTGAAGCTTTCTTT. Protein product: CASSFSGPTEAFF. The chain joins TRBV27 to TRBJ1-1; D uncertain. Germline V gives CDR1 MNHEY, CDR2 SMNVEV (reference sequence). The V gene lost 3 bases and the J gene lost 4 bases, with 9 bases spanning the gap. The CDR3 has 13 residues.

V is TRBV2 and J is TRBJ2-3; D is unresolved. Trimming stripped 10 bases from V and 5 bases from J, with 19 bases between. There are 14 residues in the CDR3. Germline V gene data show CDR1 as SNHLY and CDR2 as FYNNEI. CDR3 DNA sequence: TGTGCCACCAGCACTCACCAGTTTGAAGATACGCAGTATTTT. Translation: CATSTHQFEDTQYF.

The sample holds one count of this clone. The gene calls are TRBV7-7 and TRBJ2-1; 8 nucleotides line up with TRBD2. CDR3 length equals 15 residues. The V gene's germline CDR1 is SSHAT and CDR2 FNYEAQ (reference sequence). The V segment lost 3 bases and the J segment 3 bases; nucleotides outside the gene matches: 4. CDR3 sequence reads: CASSLSGGGYNEQFF. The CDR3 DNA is TGTGCCAGCAGCTTGAGCGGGGGAGGCTACAATGAGCAGTTCTTC.

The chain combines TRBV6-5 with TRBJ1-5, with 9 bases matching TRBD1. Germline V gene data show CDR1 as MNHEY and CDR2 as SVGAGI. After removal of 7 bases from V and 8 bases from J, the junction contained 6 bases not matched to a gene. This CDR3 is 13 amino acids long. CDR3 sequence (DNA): TGTGCCAGCACTGGACAGGGGAGAGAGCCCCAGCATTTT. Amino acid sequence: CASTGQGREPQHF.

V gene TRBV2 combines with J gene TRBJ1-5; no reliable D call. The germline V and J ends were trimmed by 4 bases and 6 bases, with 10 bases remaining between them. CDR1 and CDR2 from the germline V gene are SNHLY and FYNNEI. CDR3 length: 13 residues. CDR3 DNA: TGTGCCAGCAGTGTAGGATGGGGTCAGCCCCAGCATTTT. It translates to CASSVGWGQPQHF.

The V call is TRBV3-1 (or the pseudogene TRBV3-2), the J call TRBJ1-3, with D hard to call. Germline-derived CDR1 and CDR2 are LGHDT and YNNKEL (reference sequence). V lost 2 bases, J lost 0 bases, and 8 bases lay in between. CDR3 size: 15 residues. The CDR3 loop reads CASSQHSISGNTIYF. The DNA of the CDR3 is TGTGCCAGCAGCCAACACAGCATCTCTGGAAACACCATATATTTT.

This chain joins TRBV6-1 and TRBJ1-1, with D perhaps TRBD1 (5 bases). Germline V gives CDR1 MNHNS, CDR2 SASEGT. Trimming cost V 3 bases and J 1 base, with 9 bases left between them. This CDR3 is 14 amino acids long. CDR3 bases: TGTGCCAGCAGTGACGGGGGAGGGAACACTGAAGCTTTCTTT. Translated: CASSDGGGNTEAFF.

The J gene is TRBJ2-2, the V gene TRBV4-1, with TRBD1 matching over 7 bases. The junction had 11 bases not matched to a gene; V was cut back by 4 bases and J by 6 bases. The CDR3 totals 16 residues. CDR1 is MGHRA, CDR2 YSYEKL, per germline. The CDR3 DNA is TGCGCCAGCAGCCCGACCTTCAGTCAGGGGGCCGGGGAGCTGTTTTTT. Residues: CASSPTFSQGAGELFF.

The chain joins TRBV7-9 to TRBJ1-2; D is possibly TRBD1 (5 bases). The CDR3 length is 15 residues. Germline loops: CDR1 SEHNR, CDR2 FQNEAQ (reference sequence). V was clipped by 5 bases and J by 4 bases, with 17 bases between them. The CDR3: CASSRYDGDGYGYTF. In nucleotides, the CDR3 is TGTGCCAGCAGCCGTTACGACGGGGACGGCTATGGCTACACCTTC.

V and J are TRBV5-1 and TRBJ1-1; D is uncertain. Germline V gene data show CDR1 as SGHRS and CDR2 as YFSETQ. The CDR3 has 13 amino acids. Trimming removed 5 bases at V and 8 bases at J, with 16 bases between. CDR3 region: CASRINPGEEAFF. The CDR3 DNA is TGCGCCAGCAGGATAAACCCGGGAGAAGAAGCTTTCTTT.

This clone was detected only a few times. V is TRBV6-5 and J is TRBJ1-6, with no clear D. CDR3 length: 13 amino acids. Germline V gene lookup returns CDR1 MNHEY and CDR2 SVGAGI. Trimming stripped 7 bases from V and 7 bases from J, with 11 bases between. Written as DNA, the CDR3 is TGTGCCAGCAAAGGACTGAAAAATTCACCCCTCCACTTT. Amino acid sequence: CASKGLKNSPLHF.